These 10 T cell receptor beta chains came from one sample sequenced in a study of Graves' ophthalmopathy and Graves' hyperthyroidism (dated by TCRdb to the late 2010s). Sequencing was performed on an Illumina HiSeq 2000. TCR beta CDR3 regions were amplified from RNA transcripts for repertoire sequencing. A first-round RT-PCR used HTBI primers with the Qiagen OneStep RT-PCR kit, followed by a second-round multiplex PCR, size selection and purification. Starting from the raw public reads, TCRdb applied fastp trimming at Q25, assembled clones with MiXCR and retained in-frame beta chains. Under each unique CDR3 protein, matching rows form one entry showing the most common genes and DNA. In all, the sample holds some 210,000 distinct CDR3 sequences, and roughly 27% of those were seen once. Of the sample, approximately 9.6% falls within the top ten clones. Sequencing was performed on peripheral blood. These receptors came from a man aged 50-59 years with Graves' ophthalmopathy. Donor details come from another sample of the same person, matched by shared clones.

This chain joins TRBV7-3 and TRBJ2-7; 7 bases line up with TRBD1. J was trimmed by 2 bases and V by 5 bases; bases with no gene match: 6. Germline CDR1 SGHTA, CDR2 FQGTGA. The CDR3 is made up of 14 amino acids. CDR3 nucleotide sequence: TGTGCCAGCAGCCCGGACAGGACGACCTACGAGCAGTACTTC. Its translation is CASSPDRTTYEQYF.

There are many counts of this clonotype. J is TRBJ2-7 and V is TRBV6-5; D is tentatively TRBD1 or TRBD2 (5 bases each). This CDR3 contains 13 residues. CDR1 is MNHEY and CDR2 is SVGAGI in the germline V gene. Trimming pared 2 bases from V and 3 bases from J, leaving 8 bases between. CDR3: CASSYAGGYEQYF. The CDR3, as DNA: TGTGCCAGCAGTTACGCTGGGGGCTACGAGCAGTACTTC.

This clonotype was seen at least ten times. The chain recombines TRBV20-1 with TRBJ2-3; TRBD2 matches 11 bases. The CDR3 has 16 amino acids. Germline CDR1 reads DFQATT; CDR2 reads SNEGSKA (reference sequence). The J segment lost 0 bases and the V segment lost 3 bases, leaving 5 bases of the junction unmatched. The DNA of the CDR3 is TGCAGTGCTAGGGCTAGCGGGAGGCCTAGCACAGATACGCAGTATTTT. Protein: CSARASGRPSTDTQYF.

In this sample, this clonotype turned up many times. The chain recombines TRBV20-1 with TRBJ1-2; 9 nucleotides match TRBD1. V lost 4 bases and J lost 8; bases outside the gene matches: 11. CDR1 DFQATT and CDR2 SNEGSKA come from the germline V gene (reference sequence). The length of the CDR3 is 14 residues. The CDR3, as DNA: TGCAGTGCTAACCGGACTCACAGGGGGCAAGGCTACACCTTC. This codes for CSANRTHRGQGYTF.

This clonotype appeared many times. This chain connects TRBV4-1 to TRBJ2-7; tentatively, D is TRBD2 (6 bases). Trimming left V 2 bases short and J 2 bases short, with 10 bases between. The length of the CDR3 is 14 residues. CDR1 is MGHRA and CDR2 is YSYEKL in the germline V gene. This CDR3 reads CASSQRELTYEQYF. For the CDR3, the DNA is TGCGCCAGCAGCCAACGGGAGTTAACCTACGAGCAGTACTTC.

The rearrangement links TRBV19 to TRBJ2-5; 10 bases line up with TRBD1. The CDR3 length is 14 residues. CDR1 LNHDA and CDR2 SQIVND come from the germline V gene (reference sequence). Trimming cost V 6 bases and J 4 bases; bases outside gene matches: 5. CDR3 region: CASRATGGLETQYF. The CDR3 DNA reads TGTGCCAGTAGAGCGACAGGGGGCTTAGAGACCCAGTACTTC. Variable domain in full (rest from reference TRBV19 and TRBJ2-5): DGGITQSPKYLFRKEGQNVTLSCEQNLNHDAMYWYRQDPGQGLRLIYYSQIVNDFQKGDIAEGYSVSREKKESFPLTVTSAQKNPTAFYLCASRATGGLETQYFGPGTRLLVL.

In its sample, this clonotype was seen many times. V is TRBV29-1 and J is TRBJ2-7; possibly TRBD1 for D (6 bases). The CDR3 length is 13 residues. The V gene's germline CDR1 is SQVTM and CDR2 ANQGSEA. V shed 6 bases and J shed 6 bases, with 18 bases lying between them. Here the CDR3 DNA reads TGCAGCGTAACCGGGACAAGAGTTTCCGAGCAGTACTTC. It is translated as CSVTGTRVSEQYF.

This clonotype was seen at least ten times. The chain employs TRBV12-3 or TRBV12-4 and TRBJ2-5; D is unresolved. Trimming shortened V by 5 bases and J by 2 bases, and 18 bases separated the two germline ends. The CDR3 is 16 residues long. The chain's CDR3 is CASSNSRIWEQETQYF. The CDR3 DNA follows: TGTGCCAGCAGTAACAGCCGGATTTGGGAACAAGAGACCCAGTACTTC.

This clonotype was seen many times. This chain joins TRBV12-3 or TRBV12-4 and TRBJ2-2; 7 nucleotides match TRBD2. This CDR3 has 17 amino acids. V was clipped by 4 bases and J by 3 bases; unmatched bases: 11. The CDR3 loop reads CASSYGPAGRDTGELFF. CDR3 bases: TGTGCCAGCAGTTACGGACCAGCGGGAAGGGACACCGGGGAGCTGTTTTTT.

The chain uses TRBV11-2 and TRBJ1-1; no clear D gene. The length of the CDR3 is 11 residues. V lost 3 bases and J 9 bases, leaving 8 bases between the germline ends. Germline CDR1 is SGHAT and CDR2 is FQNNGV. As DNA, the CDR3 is TGTGCCAGCAGCTTTTCTACAAAAGCTTTCTTT. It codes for CASSFSTKAFF. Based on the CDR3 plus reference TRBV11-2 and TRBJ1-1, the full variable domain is EAGVAQSPRYKIIEKRQSVAFWCNPISGHATLYWYQQILGQGPKLLIQFQNNGVVDDSQLPKDRFSAERLKGVDSTLKIQPAKLEDSAVYLCASSFSTKAFFGQGTRLTVV.